The rows below give T cell receptor beta chains drawn from one sample of a study of early T cells in non-severe SARS-CoV-2 infection. MiXCR was run by TCRdb on the 5' RACE reads, yielding one entry per CDR3 protein. The sample holds some 57,000 distinct CDR3 sequences, 5.6% seen once. Sequenced input: whole blood. These receptors came from an adult who was a healthcare worker with PCR-confirmed SARS-CoV-2 infection or an uninfected control (not recorded which). The CDR3 runs from the conserved cysteine through the conserved F or W. A D gene is named only where the DNA matches it firmly. Rows may omit the clone size; those that give it use once, few, many or a size class.

V	size	J	D	CDR3	DNA
TRBV4-1	many	TRBJ1-2	-	CASSQDGNSAGGYTF	TGCGCCAGCAGCCAAGATGGCAACTCCGCCGGTGGCTACACCTTC
TRBV7-8	-	TRBJ1-4	-	CASSLGGGRTNEKLFF	TGTGCCAGCAGCTTAGGGGGGGGCAGGACTAATGAAAAACTGTTTTTT
TRBV12-3/TRBV12-4	many	TRBJ2-5	-	CASSTYTRETQYF	TGTGCCAGCAGCACCTACACTAGAGAGACCCAGTACTTC
TRBV9	many	TRBJ2-3	-	CASSVAGTDTQYF	TGTGCCAGCAGCGTAGCCGGAACAGATACGCAGTATTTT
TRBV12-3/TRBV12-4	few	TRBJ1-6	-	CASRRDTLGTLHF	TGTGCCAGCAGAAGGGACACCTTAGGAACCCTCCACTTT
TRBV29-1	few	TRBJ2-3	-	CGSSSGTDTQYF	TGCGGATCTAGCAGCGGCACAGATACGCAGTATTTT
TRBV6-1	many	TRBJ2-1	-	CASSTVTLADEQFF	TGTGCCAGCAGTACCGTGACTCTTGCCGATGAGCAGTTCTTC
TRBV20-1	-	TRBJ2-2	-	CSAPAGTGELFF	TGCAGTGCCCCCGCAGGGACCGGGGAGCTGTTTTTT
TRBV12-3/TRBV12-4	-	TRBJ2-5	-	CASSPSGGTETQYF	TGTGCCAGCAGTCCTAGTGGGGGCACGGAGACCCAGTACTTC
TRBV5-5	-	TRBJ2-1	-	CASRTTSQSYNEQFF	TGTGCCAGCAGGACTACTAGTCAGTCCTACAATGAGCAGTTCTTC
TRBV5-1	many	TRBJ2-3	-	CASSPDHSTDTQYF	TGCGCCAGCAGCCCGGATCACAGCACAGATACGCAGTATTTT
TRBV2	-	TRBJ2-2	TRBD1	CASRTGANTGELFF	TGTGCCAGCAGAACAGGGGCGAACACCGGGGAGCTGTTTTTT
TRBV19	few	TRBJ2-5	-	CASSTMGGETQYF	TGTGCCAGTAGTACCATGGGGGGAGAGACCCAGTACTTC
TRBV6-5	few	TRBJ2-3	-	CASSYTSKGKTDTQYF	TGTGCCAGCAGTTACACCTCCAAGGGCAAAACAGATACGCAGTATTTT
TRBV12-3/TRBV12-4	many	TRBJ2-5	TRBD2	CASSFLASGKTQYF	TGTGCCAGCAGTTTTCTCGCTAGCGGAAAGACCCAGTACTTC
TRBV2	many	TRBJ2-2	TRBD2	CASSGTSGAPGELFF	TGTGCCAGCAGTGGGACTAGCGGGGCACCCGGGGAGCTGTTTTTT
TRBV3-1	many	TRBJ1-1	-	CASSQGFPAEAFF	TGTGCCAGCAGCCAGGGGTTCCCTGCTGAAGCTTTCTTT
TRBV9	few	TRBJ2-1	-	CASSVSGLNPYNEQFF	TGTGCCAGCAGCGTATCTGGGCTTAACCCCTACAATGAGCAGTTCTTC
TRBV7-2	-	TRBJ1-2	-	CANSLASSGVNYGYTF	TGTGCCAACAGCTTAGCCTCGTCAGGTGTTAACTATGGCTACACCTTC
TRBV4-1	many	TRBJ1-6	-	CASSQGINSPLHF	TGCGCCAGCAGCCAAGGAATTAATTCACCCCTCCACTTT
TRBV2	many	TRBJ2-1	-	CASGGKVGQFF	TGTGCCAGCGGGGGGAAGGTGGGGCAGTTCTTC
TRBV12-3/TRBV12-4	few	TRBJ2-7	TRBD1	CASSLSGTGLTIF	TGTGCCAGCAGTTTATCGGGGACAGGGCTCACCATCTTC